The entry that follows covers one T cell receptor (beta chain) sequence. The data stem from a study of technical replicates of blood from several donors. TCRdb's table, derived via immunoSEQ multiplex PCR, lists solely in-frame clones and lacks some. Here the sample spans about 66,000 clones, 95% to 97% being singletons. Germline V gene sequence: CDR1 SGHAT, CDR2 FQNNGV. This CDR3 is 13 amino acids long. V gave up 6 bases and J gave up 0 bases, with 6 bases separating them. This TCR derives from a human donor in good health. This chain joins TRBV11-2 and TRBJ1-5; D remains ambiguous. Sequencing was performed on T cells isolated from PBMCs. The CDR3 region is CASSRSSNQPQHF. In DNA, the CDR3 is TGTGCCAGCAGTAGGAGTAGCAATCAGCCCCAGCATTTT. Full variable domain (missing parts from reference TRBV11-2 and TRBJ1-5): EAGVAQSPRYKIIEKRQSVAFWCNPISGHATLYWYQQILGQGPKLLIQFQNNGVVDDSQLPKDRFSAERLKGVDSTLKIQPAKLEDSAVYLCASSRSSNQPQHFGDGTRLSIL.